The text below deals with one T cell receptor (beta chain). This record comes from a study of control samples from healthy donors and cancer patients. Data came from immunoSEQ multiplex PCR; TCRdb stores just in-frame clones and leaves some out. The sample carries about 160,000 clones, approximately 94% recorded once. The CDR3 has 13 amino acids. The V gene's germline CDR1 is LNHDA and CDR2 SQIVND (reference sequence). V was shortened by 2 bases and J by 6 bases, with 8 bases between the two germline ends. What was sequenced was PBMCs. The chain is built from TRBV19 and TRBJ1-5; D unclear. The source of this sequence is a man aged 60 to 75 with colorectal cancer. CDR3 amino acids: CASSIIEGQPQHF. The DNA of the CDR3 is TGTGCCAGTAGTATAATTGAGGGTCAGCCCCAGCATTTT.